A single sample is the source of the 31 T cell receptor beta chains below, sequenced in a study of OX40 agonist ivuxolimab in advanced cancers. Using immunoSEQ multiplex PCR, the repertoire was profiled, and TCRdb retains in-frame clones only, with some absent. The sample gives roughly 93,000 clones, under 85% of which show up once; less than 5.5% is in the top ten. Here the sequenced sample was CD4+ or CD8+ T cells sorted from blood, taken in a trial of the OX40 agonist ivuxolimab. The receptors here all came from an adult with an advanced solid tumor such as melanoma, head and neck, liver or kidney cancer.

The chain employs TRBV6-5 and TRBJ1-2, with D unresolved. Trimming pared 8 bases from V and 4 bases from J, leaving 14 bases between. The CDR3 spans 13 residues. The germline CDR1 and CDR2 sequences are MNHEY and SVGAGI. The CDR3 region has the DNA TGTGCCAGCCGCCCGGAGAGGAGCTATGGCTACACCTTC. The encoded protein is CASRPERSYGYTF.

The J gene is TRBJ1-1, the V gene TRBV11-2, with TRBD1 matching over 8 bases. V shed 7 bases, J shed 4 bases, and the junction held 8 bases outside the gene matches. CDR1 and CDR2 (germline): SGHAT, FQNNGV. This CDR3 contains 14 residues. CDR3 residues: CASTGQGAGTEAFF. CDR3 sequence (DNA): TGTGCCAGCACAGGGCAGGGGGCCGGCACTGAAGCTTTCTTT.

The chain employs TRBV6-5 and TRBJ2-5; D assignment may be TRBD1 or TRBD2 (5 bases each). This CDR3 spans 14 amino acids. The V end lost 3 bases, the J end lost 5 bases, and 13 bases lay between the germline ends. The germline V gene encodes CDR1 MNHEY and CDR2 SVGAGI. The CDR3 nucleotides are TGTGCCAGCAGTTATGGGGGAACAATCGAGACCCAGTACTTC. This translates into CASSYGGTIETQYF.

The chain recombines TRBV30 with TRBJ1-5, with D tentatively TRBD1 (5 bases). V was cut by 5 bases and J by 0 bases, with 5 bases left in between. CDR1 and CDR2 from the germline V gene are GTSNPN and SVGIG (reference sequence). This CDR3 is 12 amino acids long. This CDR3 reads CAWDSSNQPQHF. The CDR3 nucleotides read TGTGCCTGGGACAGTAGCAATCAGCCCCAGCATTTT.

CDR3 in DNA: TGTGCCAGCAAGGTCAGGGGGGCATGGTCTGGAAACACCATATATTTT. Residues: CASKVRGAWSGNTIYF. This chain connects TRBV2 to TRBJ1-3, with 7 bases fitting TRBD1. The germline V gene has CDR1 SNHLY and CDR2 FYNNEI. The CDR3 contains 16 residues. The ends lost 7 bases at V and 1 base at J; junction bases unmatched: 10.

The chain links TRBV21-1 to TRBJ2-2; the table names TRBD2, a call not compared with the DNA. TRBV21-1 is marked as a pseudogene. The CDR3 spans 16 residues. CDR3 in amino acids: CASSYPSGGGTGELFF. The CDR3 DNA sequence: TGTGCCAGCAGCTACCCTAGCGGGGGCGGGACCGGGGAGCTGTTTTTT.

The chain has TRBV28 and TRBJ2-7, with TRBD1 matching over 7 bases. The CDR3 extends over 15 amino acids. V lost 2 bases and J lost 2; bases outside the gene matches: 6. Looked up from germline, CDR1 is MDHEN and CDR2 is SYDVKM. CDR3: CASSLGSGTAYEQYF. In DNA, the CDR3 is TGTGCCAGCAGTTTAGGGTCAGGGACAGCCTACGAGCAGTACTTC.

The rearrangement links TRBV11-2 to TRBJ2-5; 13 bases align to TRBD2. Gene TRBJ2-7 matches the end of the DNA better, so the J call may be wrong. The CDR3 is 19 residues long. In germline, CDR1 is SGHAT, CDR2 FQNNGV. CDR3 residues: CASSSAIPGLAGSPLEQYF. The CDR3 nucleotides are TGTGCCAGCAGCTCCGCCATCCCGGGACTAGCGGGGAGTCCCCTCGAGCAGTACTTC.

The chain has TRBV7-8 and TRBJ2-7, with 7 positions matching TRBD2. This CDR3 spans 15 amino acids. V shed 0 bases, J shed 4 bases, and the junction held 6 bases outside the gene matches. CDR1 and CDR2 (germline): SGHVS, FQNEAQ. The CDR3, as DNA: TGTGCCAGCAGCTTAGCGGTGGGGGGAGGGTACGAGCAGTACTTC. This encodes CASSLAVGGGYEQYF.

The chain joins TRBV9 to TRBJ2-7; no reliable D call. Trimming took 3 bases from V and 0 from J, leaving 7 bases between them. CDR1 is SGDLS and CDR2 is YYNGEE in the germline V gene. The CDR3 has 13 residues. The CDR3 loop reads CASSDSSSYEQYF. CDR3 DNA sequence: TGTGCCAGCAGCGACTCAAGCTCCTACGAGCAGTACTTC.

The gene calls are TRBV5-6 and TRBJ2-1; TRBD1 is a possible D gene (5 bases). Germline V CDR1 and CDR2: SGHDT, YYEEEE. The CDR3 is made up of 16 amino acids. The V gene lost 0 bases and the J gene lost 0 bases, with 10 bases spanning the gap. The CDR3 region is CASSLVAGRSYNEQFF. The CDR3, as DNA: TGTGCCAGCAGCTTGGTGGCAGGGCGCTCCTACAATGAGCAGTTCTTC. The full variable domain, completed using reference TRBV5-6 and TRBJ2-1, is DAGVTQSPTHLIKTRGQQVTLRCSPKSGHDTVSWYQQALGQGPQFIFQYYEEEERQRGNFPDRFSGHQFPNYSSELNVNALLLGDSALYLCASSLVAGRSYNEQFFGPGTRLTVL.

The chain links TRBV4-3 to TRBJ2-7, with D unresolved. Germline V CDR1 and CDR2: LGHNA, YSLEER. The CDR3 consists of 15 residues. The V and J ends lost 0 bases and 3 bases respectively, with 12 bases between them. The CDR3 nucleotides are TGCGCCAGCAGCCAAGATTCGTCAGGAGTCTACGAGCAGTACTTC. Protein sequence: CASSQDSSGVYEQYF.

On this clone itself: Different DNA sequences within this sample yield the same CDR3. DNA for the CDR3: TGTGCCAGCAGCGTAGAGGGTTATAATTCACCCCTCCACTTT. Encoded protein: CASSVEGYNSPLHF. V gene TRBV9 combines with J gene TRBJ1-6, with no clear D. The CDR3 has 14 amino acids. Germline values: CDR1 SGDLS, CDR2 YYNGEE. The V end was cut by 0 bases, the J end by 4 bases, with 5 bases between.

The rearrangement joins TRBV6-1 to TRBJ1-1; 8 nucleotides align to TRBD1. The V segment lost 3 bases and the J segment 7 bases; nucleotides outside the gene matches: 7. CDR1 is MNHNS and CDR2 is SASEGT in the germline V gene. This CDR3 comprises 14 residues. The CDR3 DNA is TGTGCCAGCAGTGATCCGGGACAGGTATTTGAAGCTTTCTTT. Translation gives CASSDPGQVFEAFF.

V and J are TRBV29-1 and TRBJ2-5; the D gene is possibly TRBD2 (5 bases). The CDR3 runs to 12 residues. Germline CDR1 SQVTM, CDR2 ANQGSEA. Between the trimmed V and J ends, which lost 7 bases and 4 bases, there was a span of 13 bases. The CDR3 spells CSDGLVGETQYF. CDR3 in DNA: TGCAGCGACGGACTGGTGGGAGAGACCCAGTACTTC.

The chain joins TRBV27 to TRBJ2-3; weak D call: TRBD1 (6 bases). The length of the CDR3 is 19 residues. The V end was cut by 2 bases, the J end by 2 bases, with 23 bases between. Germline values: CDR1 MNHEY, CDR2 SMNVEV (reference sequence). CDR3 DNA: TGTGCCAGCAGTTTAACAGGGCCGGGACGACGGCGCCCCACAGATACGCAGTATTTT. This translates into CASSLTGPGRRRPTDTQYF.

The CDR3 loop is CASSSGINEKLFF. CDR3 sequence (DNA): TGCGCCAGCAGCTCCGGGATTAATGAAAAACTGTTTTTT. The chain combines TRBV5-1 with TRBJ1-4; D unresolved. The germline V gene has CDR1 SGHRS and CDR2 YFSETQ. Trimming left V 3 bases short and J 4 bases short, with 7 bases between. The CDR3 runs 13 residues.

The chain has TRBV7-9 and TRBJ2-3; D is possibly TRBD2 (5 bases). In germline, CDR1 is SEHNR, CDR2 FQNEAQ (reference sequence). Trimming removed 2 bases from V and 2 bases from J, with 8 bases in between. There are 14 residues in the CDR3. The CDR3 DNA follows: TGTGCCAGCAGCTTAAGCGGAGCCACAGATACGCAGTATTTT. It is translated as CASSLSGATDTQYF.

The chain employs TRBV27 and TRBJ2-2, with a possible D match to TRBD2 (6 bases). This CDR3 is 16 amino acids long. Looked up from germline, CDR1 is MNHEY and CDR2 is SMNVEV (reference sequence). The V gene lost 3 bases and the J gene lost 5 bases, with 16 bases spanning the gap. The CDR3 sequence is CASSLRISEGTGELFF. The CDR3 DNA reads as TGTGCCAGCAGTTTGCGTATTTCGGAGGGGACCGGGGAGCTGTTTTTT.

V is TRBV12-5 and J is TRBJ2-7; tentatively, D is TRBD1 (5 bases). Between the trimmed V and J ends, which lost 4 bases and 0 bases, there was a span of 10 bases. This CDR3 spans 14 amino acids. Germline values: CDR1 LGHNT, CDR2 FRNRAP. CDR3 nucleotides: TGTGCTAGTGGTTCCAGGGTGACCTCCTACGAGCAGTACTTC. Translating it yields CASGSRVTSYEQYF.

J is TRBJ1-1 and V is TRBV5-1; 9 positions agree with TRBD1. The length of the CDR3 is 14 residues. The junction had 6 bases not matched to a gene; V was cut back by 4 bases and J by 5 bases. The germline gives CDR1 SGHRS, CDR2 YFSETQ. This chain's CDR3 is CASSLGTGLTEAFF. The CDR3 DNA reads as TGCGCCAGCAGCCTGGGGACAGGGCTGACTGAAGCTTTCTTT.

This rearrangement joins TRBV15 to TRBJ2-5; no firm D call. Trimming took off 0 bases at V and 3 bases at J, with 5 bases between the two ends. This CDR3 is 13 amino acids long. Germline V gene sequence: CDR1 LNHNV, CDR2 YYDKDF (reference sequence). For the CDR3, the DNA is TGTGCCACCAGCAGAGAACTTAAAGAGACCCAGTACTTC. It is translated as CATSRELKETQYF.

This clone occurred a few times. J is TRBJ2-7 and V is TRBV7-2, with no clear D. Germline values: CDR1 SGHTA, CDR2 FQGNSA. CDR3 length: 14 residues. V was trimmed by 5 bases and J by 2 bases, leaving 13 bases between them. CDR3 coding DNA: TGTGCCAGCAGCCTCCGGCGCGGACCCTACGAGCAGTACTTC. This translates into CASSLRRGPYEQYF.

This clone was seen a handful of times. The sample carries other DNA sequences with the same CDR3. This chain uses TRBV5-4 with TRBJ2-1; D assignment may be TRBD1 or TRBD2 (5 bases each). V lost 4 bases to trimming and J lost 0 bases, with 11 bases between them. From germline, CDR1 is SGHNT and CDR2 YYREEE (reference sequence). This CDR3 has 15 amino acids. CDR3 residues: CASSPGTSSYNEQFF. CDR3 DNA sequence: TGTGCCAGCAGCCCTGGGACGTCCTCCTACAATGAGCAGTTCTTC.

This sequence joins TRBV19 and TRBJ1-5; TRBD1 might be the D (6 bases). V shed 2 bases and J shed 0 bases, with 8 bases lying between them. The CDR3 sequence is 15 residues long. Germline assignment: CDR1 LNHDA and CDR2 SQIVND (reference sequence). The CDR3 DNA sequence: TGTGCCAGTAGTATAAGGGGGGCTAGCAATCAGCCCCAGCATTTT. The encoded protein is CASSIRGASNQPQHF.

CDR3 region: CASSQNQRWDTQYF. In DNA, the CDR3 is TGTGCCAGCAGCCAAAACCAACGATGGGATACGCAGTATTTT. This chain joins TRBV7-8 and TRBJ2-3; D not certain. Trimming pared 5 bases from V and 6 bases from J, leaving 15 bases between. CDR1 and CDR2 from the germline V gene are SGHVS and FQNEAQ. The CDR3 runs to 14 residues. Combining the CDR3 with reference TRBV7-8 and TRBJ2-3 gives the whole variable domain GAGVSQSPRYKVAKRGQDVALRCDPISGHVSLFWYQQALGQGPEFLTYFQNEAQLDKSGLPSDRFFAERPEGSVSTLKIQRTQQEDSAVYLCASSQNQRWDTQYFGPGTRLTVL.

This chain uses TRBV2 with TRBJ2-3, with 8 bases lining up with TRBD2. The germline gives CDR1 SNHLY, CDR2 FYNNEI. V gave up 6 bases and J gave up 1 base; unmatched junction bases: 3. The CDR3 has 14 residues. CDR3 sequence (DNA): TGTGCCAGCAGGCAAGCGGGGGGCACAGATACGCAGTATTTT. Its protein is CASRQAGGTDTQYF.

The chain combines TRBV21-1 with TRBJ2-1; the listed D gene, TRBD1, was not tested against the DNA. TRBV21-1 is labeled a pseudogene. The CDR3 runs 19 residues. CDR3 sequence reads: CASNEDRGLGGDSYNEQFF. Here the CDR3 DNA reads TGTGCCAGCAACGAAGACAGGGGGCTGGGCGGTGACTCCTACAATGAGCAGTTCTTC.

V usage is TRBV9 and J usage is TRBJ2-5; 7 bases fit TRBD2. The germline CDR1 and CDR2 sequences are SGDLS and YYNGEE. The ends lost 4 bases at V and 5 bases at J; junction bases unmatched: 2. This CDR3 is built from 12 residues. The DNA for the CDR3 is TGTGCCAGCAGCATCGGGGGGGAGACCCAGTACTTC. Translating gives CASSIGGETQYF.

The J gene is TRBJ2-7, the V gene TRBV6-6; TRBD2 matches 7 bases. The CDR3 consists of 14 residues. The germline V gene encodes CDR1 MNHNY and CDR2 SVGAGI (reference sequence). The junction had 3 bases not matched to a gene; V was cut back by 2 bases and J by 2 bases. The CDR3 spells CASSYGLEAYEQYF. The CDR3 nucleotides read TGTGCCAGCAGTTACGGACTAGAGGCCTACGAGCAGTACTTC.

This clone came up many times. The V and J genes are TRBV15 and TRBJ1-6; D possibly corresponds to TRBD1 (6 bases). The germline V gene encodes CDR1 LNHNV and CDR2 YYDKDF (reference sequence). The ends were cut back, 3 bases at V and 6 bases at J, with 18 bases in the middle. CDR3 length equals 17 residues. The CDR3 region has the DNA TGTGCCACCAGCAGTCTACCAAGGGGGACTACTAATTCACCCCTCCACTTT. Its translation: CATSSLPRGTTNSPLHF.